This TCR beta chain was captured by sequencing in a study of PD-1 blockade in classical Hodgkin lymphoma. Here immunoSEQ multiplex PCR was the method, and the copy in TCRdb shows in-frame clones only, minus some. The sample includes roughly 96,000 clones, about 93% of them seen just once. Time point defined: cycle 4 day 1 (C4D1), after more than five weeks of nivolumab. All patients relapsed after autologous stem cell transplantation, and brentuximab vedotin exposure varied. This CDR3 contains 11 residues. CDR1 is MNHNS, CDR2 SASEGT, per germline. Trimming removed 4 bases at V and 7 bases at J, with 8 bases between. On this clone itself: No antigen is known for it.

Study observations and caveats: Nivolumab initiated under 1 year post-ASCT led to patient exclusion. Baseline diversity was lower in partial responders and progressors than complete responders.

V is TRBV6-1 and J is TRBJ2-7, with a weak D call TRBD1 (5 bases). The sequence came from a human donor with classical Hodgkin lymphoma. The sample in question was peripheral blood mononuclear cells (PBMCs), obtained before the fourth cycle of nivolumab. The DNA of the CDR3 is TGTGCCAGCAGTGTACAGGAAGAGCAGTACTTC. Translation: CASSVQEEQYF.